This is a list of T cell receptor beta chains from one sample in a study of shared clonotypes between healthy human individuals. The protocol was immunoSEQ multiplex PCR, while the TCRdb copy is restricted to in-frame clones and leaves out a portion. The sample includes about 2.4 million clones, roughly 92% of them seen just once. What was sequenced was naive CD4+ T cells sorted from blood. The receptors come from a man aged 18 to 30 in good health. CDR3s include the opening cysteine and the closing phenylalanine or tryptophan. D genes are given only for firm matches. Size values are once, few and many counts, or a class for expanded clones, and some rows have none.

j_gene: TRBJ1-3
abundance: NA
d_gene: NA
v_gene: TRBV4-1
CDR3aa: CASSPSGGNTIYF
CDR3nt: TGCGCCAGCAGCCCGTCAGGTGGAAACACCATATATTTT

j_gene: TRBJ2-2
abundance: NA
d_gene: NA
v_gene: TRBV14
CDR3aa: CASSQVTGIAGYTGELFF
CDR3nt: TGTGCCAGCAGCCAAGTAACAGGGATCGCGGGGTACACCGGGGAGCTGTTTTTT

j_gene: TRBJ2-7
abundance: NA
d_gene: TRBD2
v_gene: TRBV15
CDR3aa: CATSRVPGLDSYEQYF
CDR3nt: TGTGCCACCAGCAGGGTCCCGGGACTAGATTCTTACGAGCAGTACTTC

j_gene: TRBJ2-1
abundance: NA
d_gene: NA
v_gene: TRBV10-3
CDR3aa: CAISESFGQFF
CDR3nt: TGTGCCATCAGTGAGTCTTTTGGGCAGTTCTTC

j_gene: TRBJ2-7
abundance: NA
d_gene: TRBD1
v_gene: TRBV6-5
CDR3aa: CASSYGQGTYEQYF
CDR3nt: TGTGCCAGCAGTTACGGACAGGGCACTTACGAGCAGTACTTC

j_gene: TRBJ2-7
abundance: NA
d_gene: NA
v_gene: TRBV5-4
CDR3aa: CASSLDRITYEQYF
CDR3nt: TGTGCCAGCAGCTTGGACAGGATCACCTACGAGCAGTACTTC

j_gene: TRBJ2-5
abundance: NA
d_gene: NA
v_gene: TRBV6-5
CDR3aa: CASSYSGGGETQYF
CDR3nt: TGTGCCAGCAGTTACTCGGGGGGAGGAGAGACCCAGTACTTC

j_gene: TRBJ2-5
abundance: NA
d_gene: TRBD2
v_gene: TRBV28
CDR3aa: CASLRGGRETQYF
CDR3nt: TGTGCCAGCCTTCGGGGGGGCCGAGAGACCCAGTACTTC

j_gene: TRBJ2-2
abundance: NA
d_gene: NA
v_gene: TRBV6-6
CDR3aa: CASSYPQFGTGELFF
CDR3nt: TGTGCCAGCAGTTACCCCCAGTTTGGGACCGGGGAGCTGTTTTTT

j_gene: TRBJ2-5
abundance: NA
d_gene: TRBD1
v_gene: TRBV14
CDR3aa: CASSPGDRGLSTQYF
CDR3nt: TGTGCCAGCAGCCCCGGGGACAGGGGCCTCTCGACCCAGTACTTC

j_gene: TRBJ1-1
abundance: NA
d_gene: NA
v_gene: TRBV11-2
CDR3aa: CASSFPGRGEAFF
CDR3nt: TGTGCCAGCAGCTTCCCCGGGCGGGGTGAAGCTTTCTTT

j_gene: TRBJ1-5
abundance: NA
d_gene: NA
v_gene: TRBV4-1
CDR3aa: CASSQPSSNQPQHF
CDR3nt: TGCGCCAGCAGCCAACCATCCAGCAATCAGCCCCAGCATTTT

j_gene: TRBJ2-1
abundance: NA
d_gene: NA
v_gene: TRBV6-5
CDR3aa: CASSYLSPRGINEQFF
CDR3nt: TGTGCCAGCAGTTACCTCTCCCCCAGGGGTATCAATGAGCAGTTCTTC

j_gene: TRBJ2-3
abundance: once
d_gene: TRBD1
v_gene: TRBV28
CDR3aa: CASSLAGTGSTDTQYF
CDR3nt: TGTGCCAGCAGTCTCGCCGGGACAGGGAGCACAGATACGCAGTATTTT

j_gene: TRBJ2-1
abundance: once
d_gene: TRBD2
v_gene: TRBV5-4
CDR3aa: CASSLGSGGANEQFF
CDR3nt: TGTGCCAGCAGCTTGGGTAGCGGGGGGGCCAATGAGCAGTTCTTC

j_gene: TRBJ2-1
abundance: NA
d_gene: TRBD2
v_gene: TRBV7-9
CDR3aa: CASSLARGVSSYNEQFF
CDR3nt: TGTGCCAGCAGCTTAGCTCGGGGGGTCAGCTCCTACAATGAGCAGTTCTTC

j_gene: TRBJ2-1
abundance: NA
d_gene: TRBD2
v_gene: TRBV28
CDR3aa: CATTGTSGGSEQFF
CDR3nt: TGTGCCACGACCGGGACTAGCGGGGGTTCTGAGCAGTTCTTC

j_gene: TRBJ2-2
abundance: once
d_gene: TRBD2
v_gene: TRBV11-3
CDR3aa: CASSFAGGTGELFF
CDR3nt: TGTGCCAGCAGCTTCGCGGGAGGGACCGGGGAGCTGTTTTTT

j_gene: TRBJ2-7
abundance: NA
d_gene: TRBD2
v_gene: TRBV5-1
CDR3aa: CASSPAASGSYEQYF
CDR3nt: TGCGCCAGCAGCCCGGCGGCTAGCGGCTCCTACGAGCAGTACTTC

j_gene: TRBJ1-5
abundance: NA
d_gene: NA
v_gene: TRBV7-9
CDR3aa: CASSSGINQPQHF
CDR3nt: TGTGCCAGCAGCTCGGGGATCAATCAGCCCCAGCATTTT

j_gene: TRBJ1-1
abundance: NA
d_gene: NA
v_gene: TRBV5-4
CDR3aa: CASSLATRVGTEAFF
CDR3nt: TGTGCCAGCAGCTTGGCCACCCGAGTGGGCACTGAAGCTTTCTTT

j_gene: TRBJ1-1
abundance: NA
d_gene: NA
v_gene: TRBV4-1
CDR3aa: CASSQLSGDLSEAFF
CDR3nt: TGCGCCAGCAGCCAACTTTCCGGAGATTTGTCTGAAGCTTTCTTT

j_gene: TRBJ2-7
abundance: NA
d_gene: NA
v_gene: TRBV19
CDR3aa: CASSIAVLRGNEQYF
CDR3nt: TGTGCCAGTAGTATAGCGGTCCTCCGGGGGAACGAGCAGTACTTC

j_gene: TRBJ2-2
abundance: NA
d_gene: TRBD1
v_gene: TRBV19
CDR3aa: CASSGQTGSGELFF
CDR3nt: TGTGCCAGTAGTGGGCAGACAGGGTCCGGGGAGCTGTTTTTT

j_gene: TRBJ1-4
abundance: NA
d_gene: NA
v_gene: TRBV5-1
CDR3aa: CASSLQSRSGNEKLFF
CDR3nt: TGCGCCAGCAGCCTACAATCCAGGTCGGGTAATGAAAAACTGTTTTTT

j_gene: TRBJ2-5
abundance: once
d_gene: NA
v_gene: TRBV11-2
CDR3aa: CASSLGLASSTQYF
CDR3nt: TGTGCCAGCAGCTTAGGCTTAGCGTCTTCGACCCAGTACTTC

j_gene: TRBJ1-2
abundance: NA
d_gene: NA
v_gene: TRBV6-1
CDR3aa: CASARQSYGYTF
CDR3nt: TGTGCCAGTGCTCGGCAGTCTTATGGCTACACCTTC

j_gene: TRBJ2-3
abundance: NA
d_gene: TRBD2
v_gene: TRBV14
CDR3aa: CASSQAGTTPHAQYF
CDR3nt: TGTGCCAGCAGCCAAGCTGGGACTACCCCGCACGCGCAGTATTTT

j_gene: TRBJ1-4
abundance: NA
d_gene: TRBD1
v_gene: TRBV6-5
CDR3aa: CASSYFQGATEKLFF
CDR3nt: TGTGCCAGCAGTTACTTTCAGGGGGCAACTGAAAAACTGTTTTTT

j_gene: TRBJ2-2
abundance: NA
d_gene: NA
v_gene: TRBV30
CDR3aa: CAWSVRQNTGELFF
CDR3nt: TGTGCCTGGAGTGTACGACAGAACACCGGGGAGCTGTTTTTT

j_gene: TRBJ2-5
abundance: NA
d_gene: NA
v_gene: TRBV18
CDR3aa: CASSPQERQETQYF
CDR3nt: TGTGCCAGCTCACCACAGGAACGGCAAGAGACCCAGTACTTC

j_gene: TRBJ2-5
abundance: NA
d_gene: TRBD2
v_gene: TRBV6-6
CDR3aa: CASNWGGQETQYF
CDR3nt: TGTGCCAGCAACTGGGGGGGACAAGAGACCCAGTACTTC

j_gene: TRBJ2-1
abundance: NA
d_gene: NA
v_gene: TRBV2
CDR3aa: CASSEGGRAGNEQFF
CDR3nt: TGTGCCAGCAGTGAAGGAGGCAGGGCGGGGAATGAGCAGTTCTTC

j_gene: TRBJ2-7
abundance: NA
d_gene: NA
v_gene: TRBV6-5
CDR3aa: CASSLGTSYEQYF
CDR3nt: TGTGCCAGCAGCTTGGGAACAAGCTACGAGCAGTACTTC

j_gene: TRBJ2-7
abundance: NA
d_gene: NA
v_gene: TRBV14
CDR3aa: CASRTGLGEQYF
CDR3nt: TGTGCCAGCCGCACGGGCCTGGGAGAGCAGTACTTC

j_gene: TRBJ2-5
abundance: NA
d_gene: NA
v_gene: TRBV5-4
CDR3aa: CASSGAGSETQYF
CDR3nt: TGTGCCAGCAGCGGGGCGGGATCAGAGACCCAGTACTTC

j_gene: TRBJ2-5
abundance: NA
d_gene: TRBD2
v_gene: TRBV18
CDR3aa: CASSPFSGKGETQYF
CDR3nt: TGTGCCAGCTCACCATTTAGCGGGAAGGGAGAGACCCAGTACTTC

j_gene: TRBJ1-6
abundance: NA
d_gene: NA
v_gene: TRBV19
CDR3aa: CASSTQGGNSPLHF
CDR3nt: TGTGCCAGTAGTACGCAGGGCGGTAATTCACCCCTCCACTTT

j_gene: TRBJ1-3
abundance: NA
d_gene: NA
v_gene: TRBV7-9
CDR3aa: CASSLVLNTIYF
CDR3nt: TGTGCCAGCAGCTTAGTCCTGAACACCATATATTTT

j_gene: TRBJ2-3
abundance: NA
d_gene: TRBD1
v_gene: TRBV10-1
CDR3aa: CASSSAGGPDTQYF
CDR3nt: TGCGCCAGCAGTTCGGCAGGGGGCCCAGATACGCAGTATTTT

j_gene: TRBJ2-2
abundance: NA
d_gene: TRBD1
v_gene: TRBV5-1
CDR3aa: CASGTETPGELFF
CDR3nt: TGCGCCAGCGGGACAGAGACCCCCGGGGAGCTGTTTTTT

j_gene: TRBJ2-1
abundance: NA
d_gene: TRBD2
v_gene: TRBV30
CDR3aa: CAWSLSGVYNEQFF
CDR3nt: TGTGCCTGGAGTCTTAGCGGGGTTTACAATGAGCAGTTCTTC

j_gene: TRBJ2-7
abundance: NA
d_gene: NA
v_gene: TRBV27
CDR3aa: CASSPDGSSYEQYF
CDR3nt: TGTGCCAGCAGTCCTGACGGGAGCTCCTACGAGCAGTACTTC

j_gene: TRBJ1-2
abundance: NA
d_gene: TRBD1
v_gene: TRBV19
CDR3aa: CASSIDRGNGYTF
CDR3nt: TGTGCCAGTAGTATCGACAGGGGAAATGGCTACACCTTC

j_gene: TRBJ2-3
abundance: NA
d_gene: NA
v_gene: TRBV2
CDR3aa: CASSVNVDTQYF
CDR3nt: TGTGCCAGCAGTGTCAATGTAGATACGCAGTATTTT

j_gene: TRBJ2-3
abundance: NA
d_gene: TRBD2
v_gene: TRBV7-2
CDR3aa: CASSFRTSGSGTQYF
CDR3nt: TGTGCCAGCAGCTTCCGGACTAGCGGGAGTGGTACGCAGTATTTT

j_gene: TRBJ2-5
abundance: NA
d_gene: NA
v_gene: TRBV11-2
CDR3aa: CASSYQRAGETQYF
CDR3nt: TGTGCCAGCAGCTACCAGCGGGCGGGTGAGACCCAGTACTTC

j_gene: TRBJ2-7
abundance: NA
d_gene: TRBD1
v_gene: TRBV7-9
CDR3aa: CASSPPNPGQGIREQYF
CDR3nt: TGTGCCAGCAGCCCCCCGAACCCGGGACAGGGAATAAGGGAGCAGTACTTC

j_gene: TRBJ2-7
abundance: NA
d_gene: TRBD2
v_gene: TRBV18
CDR3aa: CASSPGLADYEQYF
CDR3nt: TGTGCCAGCTCACCAGGGCTAGCGGACTACGAGCAGTACTTC

j_gene: TRBJ1-5
abundance: NA
d_gene: TRBD1
v_gene: TRBV6-5
CDR3aa: CASRTGVNQPQHF
CDR3nt: TGTGCCAGCAGAACAGGGGTTAATCAGCCCCAGCATTTT